Listed below are T cell receptor beta chains from one sample, sequenced in a study of T cell repertoires in aging, cancer and after chemotherapy. TCRdb recomputed calls from the multiplex PCR reads with MiXCR, one row per CDR3 protein. The sample lists about 2,200 distinct CDR3 sequences, 27% occurring once. Sequencing was carried out using blood. Receptor source: a human donor in good health. Each CDR3 is given with its conserved first and last residue. Each record gives: clone size, D gene, J gene, V gene, CDR3 DNA, CDR3 protein. A D gene is named only where the DNA matches it firmly. Where a row states a size, it is once, few, many or the class of an expanded clone; other rows omit it.

>medium-sized|TRBD1|TRBJ2-2|TRBV24-1
TGTGCCACCAGCGGGGACAGCGCGAACACCGGGGAGCTGTTTTTT
CATSGDSANTGELFF
>medium-sized|NA|TRBJ1-5|TRBV24-1
TGTGCCACCAGTGACGCCTCGCAGGGACGTCGTCAGCCCCAGCATTTT
CATSDASQGRRQPQHF
>medium-sized|NA|TRBJ2-3|TRBV18
TGTGCCAGCTCACTCCGACAGGGCACAGATACGCAGTATTTT
CASSLRQGTDTQYF
>medium-sized|TRBD1|TRBJ1-6|TRBV5-6
TGTGCCAGCAGCAAGAAAGACAGGGGGAATTCACCCCTCCACTTT
CASSKKDRGNSPLHF
>large|NA|TRBJ2-4|TRBV29-1
TGCAGCGTTGGGGAGACACCATGGGGGGCCAAAAACATTCAGTACTTC
CSVGETPWGAKNIQYF
>NA|NA|TRBJ2-1|TRBV5-4
TGTGCCAGCAGCTACCGACACGGGGGTAGCAATGAGCAGTTCTTC
CASSYRHGGSNEQFF
>few|NA|TRBJ1-5|TRBV6-6
TGTGCCAGCAGTTACTTACAGATAAACTACAATCAGCCCCAGCATTTT
CASSYLQINYNQPQHF
>medium-sized|NA|TRBJ1-3|TRBV19
TGTGCCAGTACTTTCCTGCGAAACACCATATATTTT
CASTFLRNTIYF
>large|TRBD1|TRBJ2-3|TRBV29-1
TGCAGCGTCCCACAGGGGCCAGATACGCAGTATTTT
CSVPQGPDTQYF
>NA|NA|TRBJ2-5|TRBV5-1
TGCGCCAGCAGCTTGCATCTAGAGACCCAGTACTTC
CASSLHLETQYF
>few|NA|TRBJ2-1|TRBV5-1
TGCGCCAGCAGCTTAGAACTCACCCGTGAGCAGTTCTTC
CASSLELTREQFF
>medium-sized|NA|TRBJ1-4|TRBV19
TGTGCCAGTAGTAGGGTCGGGTCAGGGGTTGAAAAACTGTTTTTT
CASSRVGSGVEKLFF
>medium-sized|TRBD2|TRBJ2-3|TRBV30
TGTGCCTGGAGCCTCCGAACCAGCGGGGCGGCCACAGATACGCAGTATTTT
CAWSLRTSGAATDTQYF
>few|NA|TRBJ2-5|TRBV14
TGTGCCAGCAGCCAACTTATCGGGAAGGGTGAGACCCAGTACTTC
CASSQLIGKGETQYF
>medium-sized|NA|TRBJ1-1|TRBV6-5
TGTGCCAGCAGTTACTCGATATCGGGAAATGAAGCTTTCTTT
CASSYSISGNEAFF
>medium-sized|NA|TRBJ2-1|TRBV12-3/TRBV12-4
TGTGCCAGCAGTTTTCCGTTGGGGAATGAGCAGTTCTTC
CASSFPLGNEQFF
>large|NA|TRBJ2-5|TRBV29-1
TGCAGCGTGTGGGAACCCCCGAGGGAGACCCAGTACTTC
CSVWEPPRETQYF